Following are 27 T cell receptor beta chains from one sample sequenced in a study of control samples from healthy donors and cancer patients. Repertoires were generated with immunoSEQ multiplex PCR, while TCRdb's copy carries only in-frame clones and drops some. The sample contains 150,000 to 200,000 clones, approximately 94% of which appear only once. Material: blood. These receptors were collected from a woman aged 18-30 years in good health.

The CDR3 coding sequence is TGTGCCAGCAGCACACCTAGCCGATACAATGAGCAGTTCTTC. Amino acid sequence: CASSTPSRYNEQFF. The chain couples TRBV9 to TRBJ2-1; maybe TRBD2 (5 bases). CDR1 is SGDLS and CDR2 is YYNGEE in the germline V gene. The CDR3 sequence is 14 residues long. Trimming took 4 bases from V and 4 from J, leaving 12 bases between them.

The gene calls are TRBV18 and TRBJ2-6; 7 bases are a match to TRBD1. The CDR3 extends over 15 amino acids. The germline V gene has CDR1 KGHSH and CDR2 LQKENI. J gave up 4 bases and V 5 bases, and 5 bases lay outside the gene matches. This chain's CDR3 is CASSTTGAGANVLTF. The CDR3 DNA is TGTGCCAGCTCAACAACAGGGGCCGGGGCCAACGTCCTGACTTTC.

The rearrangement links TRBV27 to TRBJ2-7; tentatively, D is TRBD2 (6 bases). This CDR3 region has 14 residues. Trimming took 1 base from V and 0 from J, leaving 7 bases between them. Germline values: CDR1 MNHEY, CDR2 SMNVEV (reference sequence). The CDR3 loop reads CASSLWGDSYEQYF. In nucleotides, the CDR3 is TGTGCCAGCAGTTTATGGGGGGACTCCTACGAGCAGTACTTC.

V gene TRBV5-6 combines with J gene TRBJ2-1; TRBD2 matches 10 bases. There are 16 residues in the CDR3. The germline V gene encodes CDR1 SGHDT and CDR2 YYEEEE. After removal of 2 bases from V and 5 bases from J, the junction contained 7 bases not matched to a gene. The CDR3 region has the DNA TGTGCCAGCAGCTTAATGACTAGCGGGCGGAACAATGAGCAGTTCTTC. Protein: CASSLMTSGRNNEQFF.

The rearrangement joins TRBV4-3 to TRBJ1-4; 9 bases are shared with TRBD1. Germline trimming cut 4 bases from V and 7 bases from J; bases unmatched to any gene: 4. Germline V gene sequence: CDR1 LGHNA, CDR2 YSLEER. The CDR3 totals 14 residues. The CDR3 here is CASSRTTGGEKLFF. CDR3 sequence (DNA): TGCGCCAGCAGCCGGACGACAGGGGGTGAAAAACTGTTTTTT.

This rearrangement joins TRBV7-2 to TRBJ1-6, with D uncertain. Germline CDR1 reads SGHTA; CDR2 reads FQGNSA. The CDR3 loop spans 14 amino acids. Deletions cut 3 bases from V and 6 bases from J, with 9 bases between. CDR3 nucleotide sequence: TGTGCCAGCAGCTTCGGCAGAATTAATTCACCCCTCCACTTT. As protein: CASSFGRINSPLHF.

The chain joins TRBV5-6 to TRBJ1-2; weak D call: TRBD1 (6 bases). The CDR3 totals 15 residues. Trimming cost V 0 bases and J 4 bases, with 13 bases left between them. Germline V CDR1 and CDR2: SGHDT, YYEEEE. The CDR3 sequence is CASSLAGGYGYGYTF. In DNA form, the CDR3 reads TGTGCCAGCAGCTTGGCCGGGGGCTACGGCTATGGCTACACCTTC.

This CDR3 reads CASSISPGQPNTEAFF. The DNA for the CDR3 is TGTGCCAGTAGTATCTCCCCTGGACAGCCGAACACTGAAGCTTTCTTT. The chain recombines TRBV19 with TRBJ1-1; possibly TRBD1 for D (6 bases). CDR1 and CDR2 (germline): LNHDA, SQIVND (reference sequence). The CDR3 is made up of 16 amino acids. V lost 3 bases, J lost 1 base, and 15 bases lay in between. Full variable domain (missing parts from reference TRBV19 and TRBJ1-1): DGGITQSPKYLFRKEGQNVTLSCEQNLNHDAMYWYRQDPGQGLRLIYYSQIVNDFQKGDIAEGYSVSREKKESFPLTVTSAQKNPTAFYLCASSISPGQPNTEAFFGQGTRLTVV.

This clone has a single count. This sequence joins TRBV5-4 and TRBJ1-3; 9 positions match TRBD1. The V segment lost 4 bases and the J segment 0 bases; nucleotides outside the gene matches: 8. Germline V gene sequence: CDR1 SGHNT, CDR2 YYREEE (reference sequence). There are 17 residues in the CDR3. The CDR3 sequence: CASSAPGQGPSGNTIYF. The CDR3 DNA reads TGTGCCAGCAGCGCCCCGGGACAGGGTCCCTCTGGAAACACCATATATTTT. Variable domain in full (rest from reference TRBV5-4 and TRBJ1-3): ETGVTQSPTHLIKTRGQQVTLRCSSQSGHNTVSWYQQALGQGPQFIFQYYREEENGRGNFPPRFSGLQFPNYSSELNVNALELDDSALYLCASSAPGQGPSGNTIYFGEGSWLTVV.

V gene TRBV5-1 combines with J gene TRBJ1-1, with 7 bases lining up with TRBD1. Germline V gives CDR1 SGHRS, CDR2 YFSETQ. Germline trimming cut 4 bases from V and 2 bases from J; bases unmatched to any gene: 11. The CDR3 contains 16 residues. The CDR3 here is CASSRDRVGSNTEAFF. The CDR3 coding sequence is TGCGCCAGCAGCAGAGACAGGGTGGGGAGTAACACTGAAGCTTTCTTT.

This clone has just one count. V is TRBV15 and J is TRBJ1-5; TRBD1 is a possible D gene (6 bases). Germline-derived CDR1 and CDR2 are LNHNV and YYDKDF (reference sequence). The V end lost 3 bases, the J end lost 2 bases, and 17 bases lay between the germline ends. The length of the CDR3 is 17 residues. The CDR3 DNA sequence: TGTGCCACCAGCAGTTCGGGGGGCTGGACGGGCAATCAGCCCCAGCATTTT. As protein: CATSSSGGWTGNQPQHF.

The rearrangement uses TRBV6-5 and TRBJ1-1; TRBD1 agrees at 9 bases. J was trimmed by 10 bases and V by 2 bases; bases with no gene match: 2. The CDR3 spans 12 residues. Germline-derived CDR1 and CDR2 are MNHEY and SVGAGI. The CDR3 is CASSYGTGRAFF. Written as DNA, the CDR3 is TGTGCCAGCAGTTACGGGACAGGGCGAGCTTTCTTT.

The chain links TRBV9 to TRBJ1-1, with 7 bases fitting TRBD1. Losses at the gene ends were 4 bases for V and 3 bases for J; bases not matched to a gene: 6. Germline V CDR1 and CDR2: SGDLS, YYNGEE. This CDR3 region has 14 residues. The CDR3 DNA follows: TGTGCCAGCAGCACCTCAGGGGGGGACACTGAAGCTTTCTTT. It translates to CASSTSGGDTEAFF.

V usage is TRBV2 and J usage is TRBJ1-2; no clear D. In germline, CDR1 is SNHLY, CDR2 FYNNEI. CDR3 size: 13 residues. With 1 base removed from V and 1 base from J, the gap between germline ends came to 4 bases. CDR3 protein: CASSEGINYGYTF. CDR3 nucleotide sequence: TGTGCCAGCAGTGAAGGGATTAACTATGGCTACACCTTC.

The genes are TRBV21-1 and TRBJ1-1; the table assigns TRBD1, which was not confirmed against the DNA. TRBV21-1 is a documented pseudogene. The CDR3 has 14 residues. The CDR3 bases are TGTGCCAGCAGAAACCTTCAGGGTTCCACTGAAGCTTTCTTT. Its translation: CASRNLQGSTEAFF.

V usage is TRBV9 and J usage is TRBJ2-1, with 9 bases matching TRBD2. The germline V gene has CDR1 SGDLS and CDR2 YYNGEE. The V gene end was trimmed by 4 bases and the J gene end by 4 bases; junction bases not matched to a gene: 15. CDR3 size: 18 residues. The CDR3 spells CASSLHGVASGAYNEQFF. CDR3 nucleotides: TGTGCCAGCAGCCTGCACGGGGTGGCTAGCGGGGCGTACAATGAGCAGTTCTTC.

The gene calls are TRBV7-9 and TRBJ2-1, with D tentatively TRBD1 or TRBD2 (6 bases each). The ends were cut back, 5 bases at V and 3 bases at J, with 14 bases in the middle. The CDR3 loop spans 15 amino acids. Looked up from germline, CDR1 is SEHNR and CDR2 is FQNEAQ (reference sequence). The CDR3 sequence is CASSLSGGGYNEQFF. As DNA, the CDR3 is TGTGCCAGCAGCCTGAGCGGAGGGGGCTACAATGAGCAGTTCTTC.

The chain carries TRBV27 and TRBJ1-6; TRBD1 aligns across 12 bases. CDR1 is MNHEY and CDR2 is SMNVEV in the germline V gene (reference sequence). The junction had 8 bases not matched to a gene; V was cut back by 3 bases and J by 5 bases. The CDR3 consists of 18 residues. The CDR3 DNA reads TGTGCCAGCAGTTTTAGTAGGGACAGGGGGCCCCATAATTCACCCCTCCACTTT. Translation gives CASSFSRDRGPHNSPLHF.

The CDR3: CASSPPAGRGNQPQHF. As DNA, the CDR3 is TGTGCCAGCTCACCACCGGCGGGCAGGGGTAATCAGCCCCAGCATTTT. This chain links TRBV18 with TRBJ1-5, with D possibly matching TRBD1 (6 bases). CDR1 and CDR2 from the germline V gene are KGHSH and LQKENI. This CDR3 contains 16 residues. Trimming removed 0 bases at V and 4 bases at J, with 13 bases between.

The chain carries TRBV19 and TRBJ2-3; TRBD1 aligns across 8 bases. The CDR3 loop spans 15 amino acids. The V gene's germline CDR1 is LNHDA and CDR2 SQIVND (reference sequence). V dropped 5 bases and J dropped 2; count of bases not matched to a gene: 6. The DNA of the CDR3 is TGTGCCAGTAGTGACAGGGGCTTTAACACAGATACGCAGTATTTT. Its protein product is CASSDRGFNTDTQYF. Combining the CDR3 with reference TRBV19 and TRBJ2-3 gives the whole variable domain DGGITQSPKYLFRKEGQNVTLSCEQNLNHDAMYWYRQDPGQGLRLIYYSQIVNDFQKGDIAEGYSVSREKKESFPLTVTSAQKNPTAFYLCASSDRGFNTDTQYFGPGTRLTVL.

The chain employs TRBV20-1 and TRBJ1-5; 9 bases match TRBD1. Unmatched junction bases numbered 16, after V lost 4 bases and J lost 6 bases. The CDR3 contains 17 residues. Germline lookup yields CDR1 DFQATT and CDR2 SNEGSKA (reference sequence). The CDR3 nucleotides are TGCAGTGCTACTGACTATATAACACAGGGGGCAGGTCAGCCCCAGCATTTT. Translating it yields CSATDYITQGAGQPQHF.

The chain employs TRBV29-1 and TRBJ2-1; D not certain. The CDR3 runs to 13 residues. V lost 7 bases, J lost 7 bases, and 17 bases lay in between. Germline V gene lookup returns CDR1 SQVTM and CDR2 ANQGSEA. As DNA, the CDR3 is TGCAGCGGAATCCTTACTGGTAATAATGAGCAGTTCTTC. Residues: CSGILTGNNEQFF.

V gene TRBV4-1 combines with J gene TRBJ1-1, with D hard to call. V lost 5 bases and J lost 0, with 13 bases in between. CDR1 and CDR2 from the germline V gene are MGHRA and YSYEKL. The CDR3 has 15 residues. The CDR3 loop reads CASSSAFPMNTEAFF. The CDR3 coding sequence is TGCGCCAGCAGCTCGGCCTTCCCCATGAACACTGAAGCTTTCTTT.

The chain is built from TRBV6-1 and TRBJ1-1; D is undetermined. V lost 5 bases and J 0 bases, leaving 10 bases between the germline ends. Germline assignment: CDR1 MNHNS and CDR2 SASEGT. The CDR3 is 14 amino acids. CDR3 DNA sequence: TGTGCCAGCAGTTATGCGAACTTGAACACTGAAGCTTTCTTT. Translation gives CASSYANLNTEAFF.

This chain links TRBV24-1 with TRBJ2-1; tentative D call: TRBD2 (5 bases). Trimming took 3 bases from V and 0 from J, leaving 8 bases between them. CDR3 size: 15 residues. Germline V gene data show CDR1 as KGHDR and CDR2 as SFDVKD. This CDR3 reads CATSDSGSSYNEQFF. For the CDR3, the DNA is TGTGCCACCAGTGATAGCGGAAGCTCCTACAATGAGCAGTTCTTC.

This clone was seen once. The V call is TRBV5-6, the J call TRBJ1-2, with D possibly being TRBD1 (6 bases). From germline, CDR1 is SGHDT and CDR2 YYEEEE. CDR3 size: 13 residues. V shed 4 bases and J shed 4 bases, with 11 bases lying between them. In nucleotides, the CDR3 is TGTGCCAGCAGCACCGACAGGCTCTATGGCTACACCTTC. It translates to CASSTDRLYGYTF. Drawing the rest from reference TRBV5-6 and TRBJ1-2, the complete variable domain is DAGVTQSPTHLIKTRGQQVTLRCSPKSGHDTVSWYQQALGQGPQFIFQYYEEEERQRGNFPDRFSGHQFPNYSSELNVNALLLGDSALYLCASSTDRLYGYTFGSGTRLTVV.

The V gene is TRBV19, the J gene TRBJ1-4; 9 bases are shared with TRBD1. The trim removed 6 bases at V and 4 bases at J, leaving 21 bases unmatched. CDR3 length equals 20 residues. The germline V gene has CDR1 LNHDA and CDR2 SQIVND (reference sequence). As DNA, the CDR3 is TGTGCCAGTAGAACCCTTGGCACAGGGGGCTCTGGGGTTGGTAATGAAAAACTGTTTTTT. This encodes CASRTLGTGGSGVGNEKLFF.